The rows below give T cell receptor beta chains drawn from one sample of a study of blood T cell repertoires in COVID-19. Sequencing was performed with immunoSEQ multiplex PCR; in TCRdb, only in-frame clones are kept and a portion is missing. The table includes roughly 200,000 clones, 65% to 90% detected once. Material: peripheral blood. The source is a human donor in a cohort sampled during active COVID-19. Both conserved end residues are part of each CDR3. Fields, in order: D gene, J gene, V gene, CDR3 protein. A D gene is named only where the DNA matches it firmly.

- TRBJ2-3 TRBV5-4 CASSPGHHTDTQYF
- TRBJ1-6 TRBV5-1 CASSPREGSSPLHF
- TRBJ2-1 TRBV5-1 CASSRIGGSEVF
TRBD1 TRBJ1-3 TRBV19 CASTWDRGTGNTIYF
- TRBJ1-4 TRBV28 CASSSASGAGREKLFF
- TRBJ2-2 TRBV7-9 CASSFRQGRDTGELFF
TRBD1 TRBJ2-1 TRBV19 CASSTGDRGREQFF
- TRBJ1-1 TRBV6-5 CASSYGSGDTEAFF
- TRBJ2-7 TRBV30 CAWYYEQYF
TRBD1 TRBJ2-2 TRBV6-1 CASSERGQGAGELFF
- TRBJ1-1 TRBV19 CASSDSLNTEAFF
- TRBJ2-4 TRBV5-1 CASSFQQDRGNIQYF
- TRBJ2-4 TRBV4-2 CASSQETGDYKNIQYF
TRBD2 TRBJ2-3 TRBV19 CASSILAGGPDTQYF
- TRBJ2-7 TRBV18 CASSPGANYEQYF
TRBD2 TRBJ2-1 TRBV6-5 CASSRLAGGYNEQFF
- TRBJ2-5 TRBV6-6 CASSSVVVETQYF
TRBD1 TRBJ2-7 TRBV29-1 CSASGQGTYEQYF
- TRBJ1-1 TRBV20-1 CSASPRNTEAFF
- TRBJ1-1 TRBV5-6 CASSPRPTVLNTEAFF
- TRBJ2-1 TRBV2 CASKVAEGPKEQFF
TRBD1 TRBJ2-7 TRBV6-1 CASSDPGQGGYEQYF
- TRBJ2-7 TRBV5-1 CASSLSLAGSYEQYF
- TRBJ1-4 TRBV27 CASSSTGTRKLFF
- TRBJ1-5 TRBV2 CASSQQGGNQPQHF
- TRBJ2-7 TRBV9 CASSARDIPRDEQYF
- TRBJ2-2 TRBV27 CASSIRPAGELFF
TRBD1 TRBJ1-1 TRBV12-5 CASGLHRGVVLNTEAFF
TRBD1 TRBJ2-1 TRBV5-1 CASSWTGGTTYNEQFF
- TRBJ1-1 TRBV20-1 CSASGGPVNTEAFF
- TRBJ1-1 TRBV12-3/TRBV12-4 CASSLRGTEAFF
TRBD1 TRBJ1-2 TRBV6-5 CASSSGQGIFYGYTF
TRBD1 TRBJ1-5 TRBV6-1 CASSEWLVGGSENQPQHF
- TRBJ1-5 TRBV15 CATSREKGEGSNQPQHF
TRBD1 TRBJ2-3 TRBV4-1 CASSPQGASGRGDTQYF
- TRBJ1-1 TRBV6-5 CASSYDGPGEGFAFF
- TRBJ1-1 TRBV30 CAWVQGYTEAFF
TRBD1 TRBJ2-7 TRBV7-2 CASSLRQGSYEQYF
- TRBJ1-1 TRBV19 CASSTHPAGAKTEAFF
TRBD1 TRBJ1-1 TRBV11-2 CASSLGGQTEAFF
- TRBJ1-4 TRBV5-5 CASSHTISMEKLFF
TRBD2 TRBJ2-7 TRBV28 CASSFTGGPGEQYF
TRBD2 TRBJ2-7 TRBV29-1 CSVDAASGRASYEQYF
TRBD1 TRBJ2-5 TRBV5-1 CASSLGDRGHQETQYF
- TRBJ1-1 TRBV6-5 CASSSTANTEAFF
- TRBJ2-7 TRBV2 CASKRDTYEQYF
- TRBJ2-7 TRBV3-1/TRBV3-2 CASSRAGEQYF
- TRBJ1-1 TRBV9 CASSVDPGEAFF
TRBD2 TRBJ2-2 TRBV12-5 CASGPASGRATGELFF
- TRBJ1-5 TRBV5-6 CASSLDGHQSNQPQHF
TRBD2 TRBJ2-3 TRBV7-9 CASSLALAGGGTDTQYF